This section outlines one T cell receptor (beta chain) sequence together with its context. Its antigen is as yet unknown. The sample is drawn from a study of cytomegalovirus exposure and HLA in healthy donors. General study results and limits: Among the sequence variants, a highly shared cluster was likely an artifact of sequencing. It was 150 to 200 TCR beta chains that were listed as cytomegalovirus-associated. In an earlier analysis, in roughly 600 donors, most V segments appeared productive either ~87% or ~30% of the time. On later analysis, the bulk of CMV-associated TCR beta chains appeared to be HLA-restricted.

The V gene's germline CDR1 is WSHSY and CDR2 SAAADI. V gave up 2 bases and J gave up 3 bases, with 8 bases separating them. CDR3 length equals 13 residues. In the PCR, 60 Vbeta and 13 Jbeta primers were used. Sequencing used immunoSEQ multiplex PCR; TCRdb keeps in-frame clones, though not all of them. The table includes more than 130,000 clones, about four fifths detected once. Sequencing was done on a sample of PBMCs. The clonotype was recovered from a man aged 25 to 40 in good health and CMV-seronegative. The chain joins TRBV10-2 to TRBJ2-7, with D perhaps TRBD2 (5 bases). The CDR3 protein is CASSEAGNYEQYF. The CDR3, as DNA: TGCGCCAGCAGTGAGGCCGGGAACTACGAGCAGTACTTC.